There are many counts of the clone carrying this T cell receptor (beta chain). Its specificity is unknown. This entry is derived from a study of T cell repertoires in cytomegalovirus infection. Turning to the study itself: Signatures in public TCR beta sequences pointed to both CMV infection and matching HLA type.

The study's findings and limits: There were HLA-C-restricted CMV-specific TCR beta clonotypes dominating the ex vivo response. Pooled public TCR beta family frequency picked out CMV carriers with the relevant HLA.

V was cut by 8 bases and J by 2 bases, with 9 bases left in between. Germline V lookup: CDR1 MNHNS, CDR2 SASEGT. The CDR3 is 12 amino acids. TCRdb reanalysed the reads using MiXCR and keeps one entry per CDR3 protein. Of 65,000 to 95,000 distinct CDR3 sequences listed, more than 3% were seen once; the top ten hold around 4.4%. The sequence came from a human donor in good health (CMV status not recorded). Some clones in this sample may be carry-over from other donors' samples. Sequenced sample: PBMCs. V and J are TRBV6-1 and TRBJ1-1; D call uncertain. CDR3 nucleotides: TGTGCCAGCTCATACCCTAACACTGAAGCTTTCTTT. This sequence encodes CASSYPNTEAFF.